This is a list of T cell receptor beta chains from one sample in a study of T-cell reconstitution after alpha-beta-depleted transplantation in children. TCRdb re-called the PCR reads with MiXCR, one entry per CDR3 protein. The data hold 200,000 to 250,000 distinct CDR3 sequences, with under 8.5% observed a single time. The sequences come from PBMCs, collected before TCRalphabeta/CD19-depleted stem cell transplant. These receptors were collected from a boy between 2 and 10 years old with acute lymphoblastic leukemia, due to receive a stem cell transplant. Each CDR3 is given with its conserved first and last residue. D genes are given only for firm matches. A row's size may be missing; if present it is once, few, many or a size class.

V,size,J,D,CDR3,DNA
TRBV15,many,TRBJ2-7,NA,CATSRDFSYEQYF,TGTGCCACCAGCAGAGACTTCTCCTACGAGCAGTACTTC
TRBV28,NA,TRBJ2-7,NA,CASSFSLDRLTYEQYF,NA
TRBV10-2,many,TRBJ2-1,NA,CASSPIRNEQFF,TGCGCCAGCAGTCCCATCCGTAATGAGCAGTTCTTC
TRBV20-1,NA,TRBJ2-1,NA,CSAIDRNEQFF,TGCAGTGCTATCGACAGAAATGAGCAGTTCTTC
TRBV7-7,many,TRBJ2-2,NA,CASSSTLNTGELFF,TGTGCCAGCAGCTCTACACTGAACACCGGGGAGCTGTTTTTT
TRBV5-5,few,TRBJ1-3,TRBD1,CASSLRQGEGNTIYF,TGTGCCAGCAGCTTGCGGCAGGGGGAAGGAAACACCATATATTTT
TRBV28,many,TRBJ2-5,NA,CASSLRGGGKETQYF,TGTGCCAGCAGTTTAAGGGGAGGGGGTAAGGAGACCCAGTACTTC
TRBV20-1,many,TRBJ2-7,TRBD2,CSAFGLAEDYEQYF,TGCAGTGCTTTTGGACTAGCGGAAGATTACGAGCAGTACTTC
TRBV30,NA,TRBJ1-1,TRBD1,CAWSQGGPTEAFF,TGTGCCTGGAGTCAGGGGGGTCCCACTGAAGCTTTCTTT
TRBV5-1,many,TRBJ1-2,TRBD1,CASRLESGTGVYTF,TGCGCCAGCAGGCTAGAGTCCGGGACAGGAGTCTACACCTTC
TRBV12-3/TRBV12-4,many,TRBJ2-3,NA,CASSPRRYVDTQYF,TGTGCCAGCAGTCCTCGGCGGTACGTGGATACGCAGTATTTT
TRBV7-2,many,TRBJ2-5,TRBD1,CASSWDRGMETQYF,TGTGCCAGCAGCTGGGACAGGGGTATGGAGACCCAGTACTTC
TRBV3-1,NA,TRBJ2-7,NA,CASSPVTGAYEQYF,TGTGCCAGCAGCCCAGTTACAGGCGCCTACGAGCAGTACTTC
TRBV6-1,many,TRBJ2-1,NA,CASSELRLAFNEQFF,TGTGCCAGCAGTGAACTCCGGTTGGCCTTCAATGAGCAGTTCTTC
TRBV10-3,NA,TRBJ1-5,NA,CAISLQGGSNQPQHF,TGTGCCATCAGTCTCCAAGGGGGGAGCAATCAGCCCCAGCATTTT
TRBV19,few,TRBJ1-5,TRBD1,CASSFFTGTDNQPQHF,TGTGCCAGTAGTTTTTTCACCGGGACAGACAATCAGCCCCAGCATTTT
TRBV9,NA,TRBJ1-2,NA,CASSPLRQDYGYTF,TGTGCCAGCAGCCCCCTCCGACAGGACTATGGCTACACCTTC
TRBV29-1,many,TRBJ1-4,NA,CSVQTTNRFF,TGCAGCGTCCAAACAACTAACCGGTTTTTT
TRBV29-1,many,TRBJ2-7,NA,CSVEWGGQSSYEQYF,TGCAGCGTTGAATGGGGTGGACAGTCCTCCTACGAGCAGTACTTC
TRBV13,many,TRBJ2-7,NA,CASSLGRGITYEQYF,TGTGCCAGCAGCTTAGGCAGAGGGATCACCTACGAGCAGTACTTC
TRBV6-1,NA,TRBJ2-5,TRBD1,CASRTTTGGRETQYF,TGTGCCAGCAGAACCACTACAGGGGGCCGGGAGACCCAGTACTTC
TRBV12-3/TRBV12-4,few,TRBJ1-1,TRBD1,CASSQPGQVNTEAFF,TGTGCCAGCAGTCAACCGGGACAGGTGAACACTGAAGCTTTCTTT
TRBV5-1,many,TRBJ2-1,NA,CASSLGEIVSYNEQFF,TGCGCCAGCAGCTTGGGGGAAATAGTCTCCTACAATGAGCAGTTCTTC
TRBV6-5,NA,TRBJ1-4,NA,CASSSLQGKDEKLFF,TGTGCCAGCAGTTCCCTACAGGGTAAAGATGAAAAACTGTTTTTT
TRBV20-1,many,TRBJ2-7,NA,CSASLTRTNEQYF,TGCAGTGCTAGTCTCACTCGGACGAACGAGCAGTACTTC
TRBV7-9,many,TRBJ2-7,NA,CASSPNRESYEQYF,TGTGCCAGCAGCCCAAACAGAGAGTCCTACGAGCAGTACTTC
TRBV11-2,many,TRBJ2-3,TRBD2,CASRNSGAADTQYF,TGTGCCAGCAGAAACAGCGGGGCCGCAGATACGCAGTATTTT
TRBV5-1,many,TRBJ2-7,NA,CASSPRASPYEQYF,TGCGCCAGCAGTCCAAGGGCGTCCCCCTACGAGCAGTACTTC
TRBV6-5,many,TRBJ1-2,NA,CASSYSPGDYGYTF,TGTGCCAGCAGTTACTCCCCAGGGGACTATGGCTACACCTTC
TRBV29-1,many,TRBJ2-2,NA,CSVYYTGELFF,TGCAGCGTCTATTACACCGGGGAGCTGTTTTTT
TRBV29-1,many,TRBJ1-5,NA,CSVGNIDQPQHF,TGCAGCGTCGGGAACATCGATCAGCCCCAGCATTTT
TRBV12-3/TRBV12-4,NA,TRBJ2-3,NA,CASSLFVTRTDTQYF,TGTGCCAGCAGTTTATTCGTGACAAGGACAGATACGCAGTATTTT